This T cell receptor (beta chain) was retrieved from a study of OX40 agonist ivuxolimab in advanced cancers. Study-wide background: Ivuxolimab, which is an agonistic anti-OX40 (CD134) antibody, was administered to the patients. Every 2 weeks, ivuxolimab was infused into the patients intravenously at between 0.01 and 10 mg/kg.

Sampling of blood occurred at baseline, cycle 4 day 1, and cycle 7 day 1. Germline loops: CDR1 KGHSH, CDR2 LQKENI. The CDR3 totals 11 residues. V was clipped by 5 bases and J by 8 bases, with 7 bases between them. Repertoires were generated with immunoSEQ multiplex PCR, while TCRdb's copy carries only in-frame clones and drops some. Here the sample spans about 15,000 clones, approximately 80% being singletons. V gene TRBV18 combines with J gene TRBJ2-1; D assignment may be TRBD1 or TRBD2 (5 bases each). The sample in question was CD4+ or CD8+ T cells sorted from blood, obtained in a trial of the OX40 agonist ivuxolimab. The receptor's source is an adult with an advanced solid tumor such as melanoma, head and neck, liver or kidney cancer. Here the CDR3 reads CASSKGHEQFF. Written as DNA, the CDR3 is TGTGCCAGCTCAAAGGGACATGAGCAGTTCTTC.